The 3 T cell receptor beta chains listed next were all sequenced from one sample in a study of blood T cell repertoires in COVID-19. Some clones are missing from TCRdb's copy, which holds only in-frame ones; the method was immunoSEQ multiplex PCR. The data show approximately 440,000 clones, roughly 88% seen once. The sequencing sample was made of PBMCs or T cells enriched from blood (not recorded which). Source of these receptors: a man aged 18 to 30 who had recovered from COVID-19.

This clone was detected once. The V gene is TRBV5-4, the J gene TRBJ1-2; 8 nucleotides line up with TRBD1. The ends lost 4 bases at V and 8 bases at J; junction bases unmatched: 7. From germline, CDR1 is SGHNT and CDR2 YYREEE (reference sequence). The CDR3 covers 13 residues. The CDR3 spells CASSTGQAPGYTF. CDR3 nucleotides: TGTGCCAGCAGCACGGGACAGGCCCCGGGCTACACCTTC.

The V gene is TRBV6-5, the J gene TRBJ1-6; TRBD1 aligns across 9 bases. CDR1 MNHEY and CDR2 SVGAGI come from the germline V gene. The length of the CDR3 is 15 residues. Trimming cost V 8 bases and J 7 bases; bases outside gene matches: 9. The CDR3 region has the DNA TGTGCCAGCGGGCTACAGGGGGCGAAGAATTCACCCCTCCACTTT. It translates to CASGLQGAKNSPLHF.

The chain employs TRBV5-1 and TRBJ2-1; 11 nucleotides line up with TRBD2. CDR1 and CDR2 (germline): SGHRS, YFSETQ. J gave up 0 bases and V 1 base, and 3 bases lay outside the gene matches. The CDR3 loop spans 17 amino acids. CDR3 bases: TGCGCCAGCAGCTTGTCCCTAGCGGGAGGCTCCTACAATGAGCAGTTCTTC. This codes for CASSLSLAGGSYNEQFF.